The following is a TCR beta chain sequence with its context. The CDR3 length is 14 residues. Looked up from germline, CDR1 is SGHRS and CDR2 is YFSETQ. The trim removed 4 bases at V and 1 base at J, leaving 3 bases unmatched. Original analysis: Quantification of nucleated cells was approximated via reference gene primer amplification. The repertoire was sequenced with immunoSEQ multiplex PCR; TCRdb's copy has only in-frame clones and lacks some. The V and J calls and the clone size are those of that table, but D and trimming were determined from the DNA. The data show some 180,000 clones, roughly 93% seen once. Patients at the Seattle site were enrolled during active infection and followed longitudinally. The data were obtained in a study of blood T cell repertoires in COVID-19. For the study at large: Specimens from acute and convalescent COVID-19 originated in the United States, Italy and Spain. Sources were T cells, B-cell-depleted T cells, or PBMCs; the material itself was cDNA or gDNA.

The J gene is TRBJ1-1, the V gene TRBV5-1, with TRBD1 identical over 8 bases. The TCR comes from a man in his late teens or twenties with COVID-19, enrolled during active disease. Sequenced material: peripheral blood. This CDR3 is CASSGQGGNTEAFF. The CDR3 nucleotides are TGCGCCAGCAGCGGACAGGGTGGGAACACTGAAGCTTTCTTT.